This T cell receptor beta chain was captured in a study of identical twins. Study observations and caveats: In beta out-of-frame sequences, the excess sharing between twins was weaker. Cross-sectional statistics underpinned the conclusions; the same donors were not followed.

V was clipped by 4 bases and J by 7 bases, with 13 bases between them. This CDR3 comprises 13 residues. Germline-derived CDR1 and CDR2 are SGHAT and FQNNGV. This clonotype was observed a handful of times. No antigen is known for it. TCRdb recomputed calls from the 5' RACE reads with MiXCR, one row per CDR3 protein. This table has around 960,000 distinct CDR3 sequences, about 12% appearing once. The sample was also reused in another study, on yellow fever vaccine responses in identical twins.

Input material: PBMCs. The receptor's source is a woman between 18 and 29 years old in good health. The rearrangement joins TRBV11-2 to TRBJ2-5, with D possibly matching TRBD2 (6 bases). As DNA, the CDR3 is TGTGCCAGCAGCTCAGACTATAGCGGGACCCAGTACTTC. Translation: CASSSDYSGTQYF.